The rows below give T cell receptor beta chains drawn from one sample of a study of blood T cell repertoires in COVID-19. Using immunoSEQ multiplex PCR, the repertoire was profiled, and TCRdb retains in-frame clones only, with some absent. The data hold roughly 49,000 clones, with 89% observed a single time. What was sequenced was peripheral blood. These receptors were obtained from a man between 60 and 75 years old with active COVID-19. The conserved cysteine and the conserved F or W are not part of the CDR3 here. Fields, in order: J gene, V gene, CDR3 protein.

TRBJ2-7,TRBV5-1,ASSSRTSGVTYEQY
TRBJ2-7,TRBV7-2,ASSFGTGSYEQY
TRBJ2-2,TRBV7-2,ASSLTGQGGTGELF
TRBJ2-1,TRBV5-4,ASRPGGTSGKDGF
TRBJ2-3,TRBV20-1,SASGGVSGTDTQY
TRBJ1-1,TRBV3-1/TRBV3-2,ASTPSLVNTEAF
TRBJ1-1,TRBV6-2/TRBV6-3,ASSPRDRGTAEAF
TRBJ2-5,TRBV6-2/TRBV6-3,ASSRPKEEIQY
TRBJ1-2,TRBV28,ASSFQASYGYT
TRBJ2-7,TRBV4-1,ASSQDGGKPYEQY
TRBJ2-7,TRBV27,ASSLRGGPHEQY
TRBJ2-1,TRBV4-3,ASSQDASGRARNEQF
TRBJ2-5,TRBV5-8,ASSLSVLGGETQY
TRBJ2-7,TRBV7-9,ASSGYEQY
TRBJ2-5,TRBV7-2,ASSPEWYQETQY
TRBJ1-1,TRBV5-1,ASSTGQGNTEAF
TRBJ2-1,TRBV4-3,ASCERDRSPYNEQF
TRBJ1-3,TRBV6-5,ASRGAGGNTIY
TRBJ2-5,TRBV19,ASTPTGAGTQY
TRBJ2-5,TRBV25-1,ASSEYGGGQETQY
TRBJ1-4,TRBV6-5,ASSPRGGPNEKLF
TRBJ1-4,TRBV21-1,ASSMGAPGNEKLF
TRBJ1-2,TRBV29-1,SVEAGFDGYT
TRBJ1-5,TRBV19,ASSMGQNFPRPQH
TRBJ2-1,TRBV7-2,ASSLDWSGTYNEQF
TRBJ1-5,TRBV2,ASRGTQMQPQH
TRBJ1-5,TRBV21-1,ASSNPPRQELILCNQPQH
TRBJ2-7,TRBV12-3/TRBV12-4,ASSFFGQGQY
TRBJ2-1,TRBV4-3,ASSQEYQVLNNEQF
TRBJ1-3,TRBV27,ASSLDRANTIY
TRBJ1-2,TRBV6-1,ASSEMPGQGNGYT
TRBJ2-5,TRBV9,ASSKNGLAGETQY
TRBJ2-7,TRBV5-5,ASSSTGVSYEQY
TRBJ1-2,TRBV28,ASVSPGGVYGYT
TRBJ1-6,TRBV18,ASSPRFPGNNSPLH
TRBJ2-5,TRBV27,ASRLADQETQY
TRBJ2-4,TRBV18,ASSPPGWVAKNIQY
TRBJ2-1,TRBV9,ASSVGAGTPDRQF
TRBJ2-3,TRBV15,ATSQGRTDTQY
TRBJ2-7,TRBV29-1,SVLTRDRRILEQY
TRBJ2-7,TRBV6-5,ASSYWPEQY
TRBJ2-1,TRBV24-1,ATSDYSTRTNNEQF
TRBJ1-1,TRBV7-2,ASSLAAGSRLNTEAF
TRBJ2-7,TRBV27,ASSSNRGSQY
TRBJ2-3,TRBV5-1,ASSPGTSGIPGAQY
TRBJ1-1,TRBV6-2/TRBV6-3,ASSPFLRAEAF
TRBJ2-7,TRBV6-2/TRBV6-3,ASSTLGLPTYEQY
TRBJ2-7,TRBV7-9,ASSLAGQGIHEQY
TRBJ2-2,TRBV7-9,ASSLFDLWTGELF
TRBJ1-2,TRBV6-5,ASSYKGETLYGYT
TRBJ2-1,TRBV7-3,ASSRQANNEQF
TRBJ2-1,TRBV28,ASSLLSGRHNEQF
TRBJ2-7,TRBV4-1,ASSQDSGRSREQY
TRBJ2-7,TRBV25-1,ASSDSARSYEQY
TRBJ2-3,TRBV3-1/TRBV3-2,ASSFKTDTQY